These 8 T cell receptor beta chains were all obtained from the same sample, sequenced in a study of OX40 agonist ivuxolimab in advanced cancers. The table came from immunoSEQ multiplex PCR; TCRdb's copy has only in-frame clones and leaves some out. This table holds fewer than 100,000 clones, approximately 90% found once. This specimen consisted of CD4+ or CD8+ T cells sorted from blood, obtained in a trial of the OX40 agonist ivuxolimab. Receptors were obtained from an adult with an advanced solid tumor such as melanoma, head and neck, liver or kidney cancer.

The J gene is TRBJ2-6, the V gene TRBV2; TRBD2 aligns across 9 bases. V was clipped by 2 bases and J by 0 bases; unmatched bases: 8. CDR1 is SNHLY and CDR2 is FYNNEI in the germline V gene. CDR3 length equals 19 residues. The CDR3 protein is CASSEFASGTHSGANVLTF. The CDR3 bases are TGTGCCAGCAGTGAATTCGCTAGCGGGACTCACTCTGGGGCCAACGTCCTGACTTTC.

The rearrangement joins TRBV7-2 to TRBJ2-1, with 11 bases that match TRBD2. The ends lost 3 bases at V and 4 bases at J; junction bases unmatched: 11. The CDR3 has 18 amino acids. Germline V gives CDR1 SGHTA, CDR2 FQGNSA. CDR3 nucleotide sequence: TGTGCCAGCAGCTTTCGGCTAGCGGGAGGATCCGGATACAATGAGCAGTTCTTC. It translates to CASSFRLAGGSGYNEQFF.

J is TRBJ1-2 and V is TRBV28; the D gene is possibly TRBD1 (5 bases). The germline gives CDR1 MDHEN, CDR2 SYDVKM. Trimming took off 4 bases at V and 4 bases at J, with 7 bases between the two ends. CDR3 size: 12 residues. The CDR3 here is CASSYRSYGYTF. The CDR3 DNA reads TGTGCCAGCAGTTACAGGAGCTATGGCTACACCTTC.

The gene calls are TRBV12-5 and TRBJ2-7; 8 bases match TRBD2. CDR1 LGHNT and CDR2 FRNRAP come from the germline V gene. With V trimmed by 9 bases and J by 6 bases, 13 bases remained unmatched. The CDR3 consists of 14 residues. The CDR3 region is CARRLGLEPGEQYF. The CDR3 nucleotides read TGTGCTAGGCGTTTGGGACTAGAACCGGGCGAGCAGTACTTC.

This chain connects TRBV29-1 to TRBJ2-7; 15 nucleotides line up with TRBD2. The trim removed 7 bases at V and 3 bases at J, leaving 10 bases unmatched. This CDR3 comprises 16 residues. CDR1 is SQVTM, CDR2 ANQGSEA, per germline. The CDR3: CSARKGTSGRYYEQYF. CDR3 nucleotides: TGCAGCGCCCGGAAGGGGACTAGCGGGAGGTACTACGAGCAGTACTTC.

CDR3 DNA: TGTGCCAGCTCACCTCAGACTAGCAGGGATAACAATGAGCAGTTCTTC. Amino acid sequence: CASSPQTSRDNNEQFF. This rearrangement joins TRBV18 to TRBJ2-1; TRBD2 agrees at 7 bases. Germline CDR1 reads KGHSH; CDR2 reads LQKENI. The trim removed 3 bases at V and 5 bases at J, leaving 10 bases unmatched. The CDR3 contains 16 residues.

The rearrangement joins TRBV18 to TRBJ1-5; D not resolved. This CDR3 has 15 amino acids. Germline CDR1 reads KGHSH; CDR2 reads LQKENI. V was clipped by 2 bases and J by 3 bases, with 11 bases between them. This CDR3 reads CASSPSFSTNQPQHF. CDR3 DNA sequence: TGTGCCAGCTCACCATCGTTTTCTACCAATCAGCCCCAGCATTTT.

This sequence joins TRBV19 and TRBJ2-5, with 8 bases identical to TRBD1. J gave up 3 bases and V 6 bases, and 3 bases lay outside the gene matches. The germline V gene encodes CDR1 LNHDA and CDR2 SQIVND (reference sequence). CDR3 length: 13 amino acids. CDR3 in amino acids: CASSRDRKETQYF. CDR3 bases: TGTGCCAGTAGCAGGGACAGGAAAGAGACCCAGTACTTC.